This T cell receptor beta chain was found in a study of blood T cells in healthy people across ages. Study-level background: Per two T cells, template switching captured roughly one barcoded beta molecule. Overall study results and limits: A strong correlation between TCR beta diversity and naive T cell percentage was seen.

The individuals who served as donors were healthy Caucasians living in Russia, aged about 6 to 100. At least ten counts were recorded for this clonotype. What it binds is not known. Then a second PCR, running about 6 to 12 cycles, was carried out with a sample-barcoded 5' primer and a J-beta primer mix. The study obtained at least 3 million CDR3-containing paired-end reads from every sample. MiXCR, applied by TCRdb to the 5' RACE reads, yields one record per CDR3 protein. The data show hundreds of thousands of distinct CDR3 sequences, approximately 29% seen once. This clonotype was sampled from an elderly woman in good health. The specimen was blood.

In DNA, the CDR3 is TGTGCCTGGAGTCCGGAGGGAAGGGGCTACACCTTC. This encodes CAWSPEGRGYTF. The chain uses TRBV30 and TRBJ1-2; D unresolved. V shed 2 bases and J shed 8 bases, with 12 bases lying between them. The CDR3 has 12 amino acids. Germline V gene sequence: CDR1 GTSNPN, CDR2 SVGIG (reference sequence).